This TCR beta chain was recorded in a study of CD8+ T cells in alopecia areata. General study results and limits: As there was one nonresponder, how baseline CD8+ expansion relates to response remains uncertain. In scalp samples, resident alphabeta T cells of normal skin are also sequenced. Scalp lesions, especially in alopecia totalis/universalis, had higher clonality than normal scalp.

RNA extraction was followed by reverse transcription into cDNA, which acted as the sequencing template. Sequencing was performed with immunoSEQ multiplex PCR; in TCRdb, only in-frame clones are kept and a portion is missing. The sample includes 110,000 to 150,000 clones, roughly 82% seen only once; the top ten take 20% to 25%. This sample's treatment: oral pan-JAK inhibitor, 5-10 mg twice daily. In germline, CDR1 is KGHSH, CDR2 LQKENI. The V end was cut by 5 bases, the J end by 3 bases, with 13 bases between. The CDR3 loop spans 14 amino acids. For this clone: Its target is unknown.

The sequence derives from a human donor with alopecia areata. Sequences were derived from CD8+ T cells sorted from blood, sampled at week 4, from a patient treated with tofacitinib. This sequence joins TRBV18 and TRBJ1-1, with a weak D call TRBD1 (6 bases). The CDR3 sequence: CASSLDGQYTEAFF. The CDR3 nucleotides are TGTGCCAGCTCATTAGACGGACAGTACACTGAAGCTTTCTTT.